These 14 T cell receptor beta chains came from one sample sequenced in a study of shared clonotypes between healthy human individuals. The naive CD8 subset, CD45RO-negative cells positively selected for CCR7, excluded terminally differentiated effector memory CD45RA+ cells. Repertoires were generated with immunoSEQ multiplex PCR, while TCRdb's copy carries only in-frame clones and drops some. The sample carries hundreds of thousands of clones, approximately 92% recorded once. Input material: naive CD8+ T cells sorted from blood. The origin of the receptors is a man aged 30 to 45 in good health.

The count of this clone is one. This chain uses TRBV15 with TRBJ2-1, with 8 bases identical to TRBD2. V shed 1 base, J shed 5 bases, and the junction held 7 bases outside the gene matches. Per germline, CDR1 LNHNV and CDR2 YYDKDF (reference sequence). This CDR3 comprises 16 residues. The CDR3 region is CATSRVGAGVNNEQFF. Here the CDR3 DNA reads TGTGCCACCAGCAGAGTAGGAGCGGGAGTAAACAATGAGCAGTTCTTC.

The chain links TRBV27 to TRBJ2-7, with TRBD1 as a possible D gene (6 bases). Germline assignment: CDR1 MNHEY and CDR2 SMNVEV (reference sequence). Trimming pared 4 bases from V and 0 bases from J, leaving 10 bases between. The CDR3 sequence is 14 residues long. The CDR3, as DNA: TGTGCCAGCAGTTCTTACAGGGCCTCCTACGAGCAGTACTTC. Translation gives CASSSYRASYEQYF.

The chain is built from TRBV6-6 and TRBJ1-4; D unresolved. Between the trimmed V and J ends, which lost 4 bases and 5 bases, there was a span of 5 bases. The CDR3 extends over 12 amino acids. Germline CDR1 reads MNHNY; CDR2 reads SVGAGI (reference sequence). The CDR3 nucleotides read TGTGCCAGCAGTTTCAGGAATGAAAAACTGTTTTTT. Translating gives CASSFRNEKLFF.

This chain uses TRBV27 with TRBJ1-4; D is ambiguous. The CDR3 has 14 amino acids. Trimming shortened V by 7 bases and J by 7 bases, and 16 bases separated the two germline ends. From germline, CDR1 is MNHEY and CDR2 SMNVEV (reference sequence). In DNA form, the CDR3 reads TGTGCCAGCAATCGGGGAGGGTCGGGTGAAAAACTGTTTTTT. Translated: CASNRGGSGEKLFF.

The chain employs TRBV4-3 and TRBJ2-7; 10 bases map to TRBD2. With V trimmed by 0 bases and J by 5 bases, 7 bases remained unmatched. Germline assignment: CDR1 LGHNA and CDR2 YSLEER. This CDR3 comprises 16 residues. CDR3 region: CASSQEGTSGKNEQYF. The CDR3 region has the DNA TGCGCCAGCAGCCAAGAAGGAACTAGCGGGAAGAACGAGCAGTACTTC.

A few counts support this clone. Other DNA sequences in the same sample also yield this CDR3. The chain is built from TRBV20-1 and TRBJ2-1, with D hard to call. This CDR3 comprises 11 residues. V lost 0 bases and J 4 bases, leaving 1 base between the germline ends. Germline loops: CDR1 DFQATT, CDR2 SNEGSKA (reference sequence). The CDR3 protein is CSAREYNEQFF. The CDR3 DNA is TGCAGTGCTAGAGAGTACAATGAGCAGTTCTTC.

The V gene is TRBV6-5, the J gene TRBJ2-7, with 9 bases aligning to TRBD2. After removal of 8 bases from V and 5 bases from J, the junction contained 7 bases not matched to a gene. This CDR3 has 13 residues. CDR1 MNHEY and CDR2 SVGAGI come from the germline V gene. CDR3 region: CASGAGGPHEQYF. The CDR3 nucleotides read TGTGCCAGCGGGGCGGGAGGGCCCCACGAGCAGTACTTC.

The V gene is TRBV7-8, the J gene TRBJ2-5, with 9 nucleotides matching TRBD1. Trimming cost V 4 bases and J 4 bases; bases outside gene matches: 13. CDR3 length equals 17 residues. The germline gives CDR1 SGHVS, CDR2 FQNEAQ. Here the CDR3 DNA reads TGTGCCAGCAGCTCGTCGGGGACAGGGTGGTTTGGAGAGACCCAGTACTTC. It encodes CASSSSGTGWFGETQYF.

The chain is built from TRBV13 and TRBJ2-6; D call uncertain. This CDR3 is 15 amino acids long. V was trimmed by 5 bases and J by 0 bases, leaving 8 bases between them. The germline V gene has CDR1 PRHDT and CDR2 FYEKMQ (reference sequence). CDR3 in DNA: TGTGCCAGCAGCGCGGTGGGCTCTGGGGCCAACGTCCTGACTTTC. Protein sequence: CASSAVGSGANVLTF.

The CDR3 loop is CASSSVRASLTDTQYF. CDR3 DNA: TGTGCCAGCAGCTCCGTCCGGGCATCACTCACAGATACGCAGTATTTT. The chain is built from TRBV7-9 and TRBJ2-3; D is undetermined. Germline V gene sequence: CDR1 SEHNR, CDR2 FQNEAQ (reference sequence). The CDR3 sequence is 16 residues long. Trimming took 4 bases from V and 2 from J, leaving 16 bases between them.

This rearrangement joins TRBV9 to TRBJ1-1; D is undetermined. Trimming pared 6 bases from V and 1 base from J, leaving 16 bases between. CDR3 length: 15 residues. CDR1 is SGDLS and CDR2 is YYNGEE in the germline V gene. This CDR3 is CASNRAETGNTEAFF. The DNA for the CDR3 is TGTGCCAGCAACAGAGCTGAGACTGGGAACACTGAAGCTTTCTTT.

This chain links TRBV9 with TRBJ2-1; the match to TRBD1 covers 9 bases. Per the germline V gene, CDR1 is SGDLS and CDR2 is YYNGEE. V was pared by 0 bases and J by 5 bases, with 3 bases of the junction left unmatched. The length of the CDR3 is 15 residues. CDR3 nucleotide sequence: TGTGCCAGCAGCGTAGCGGGACAGGGAAACAATGAGCAGTTCTTC. Encoded protein: CASSVAGQGNNEQFF.

J is TRBJ1-5 and V is TRBV7-9; D possibly corresponds to TRBD1 (5 bases). The CDR3 has 14 residues. Looked up from germline, CDR1 is SEHNR and CDR2 is FQNEAQ (reference sequence). Trimming pared 4 bases from V and 6 bases from J, leaving 13 bases between. CDR3 residues: CASSSNTGAQPQHF. The CDR3 coding sequence is TGTGCCAGCAGCTCCAATACAGGAGCTCAGCCCCAGCATTTT.

This clone was found once. Other DNA sequences within the sample encode an identical CDR3. V usage is TRBV27 and J usage is TRBJ2-1, with 11 bases fitting TRBD2. The CDR3 is 15 residues long. CDR1 and CDR2 from the germline V gene are MNHEY and SMNVEV (reference sequence). The junction had 1 base not matched to a gene; V was cut back by 5 bases and J by 1 base. CDR3 residues: CASSRTSGSYNEQFF. DNA for the CDR3: TGTGCCAGCAGTCGGACTAGCGGGTCCTACAATGAGCAGTTCTTC.